Below, one T cell receptor (beta chain) is given with its context. As yet, its antigen is unknown. Noted time point: cycle 4 day 1 (C4D1), after 5 to 7 weeks of nivolumab. The patients all showed relapse after autologous stem cell transplantation, while their brentuximab vedotin exposure varied. Germline V gives CDR1 ENHRY, CDR2 SYGVKD. The CDR3 has 13 amino acids. V dropped 4 bases and J dropped 8 bases, with 14 bases sitting between them. The record originates from a study of PD-1 blockade in classical Hodgkin lymphoma. Study conclusions and caveats: By C4D1, diversity of CD4+ TCRs had risen significantly, whereas that of CD8+ TCRs had not. At baseline, newly diagnosed patients reportedly showed less TCR diversity than healthy donors.

Data came from immunoSEQ multiplex PCR; TCRdb stores just in-frame clones and leaves some out. The repertoire holds more than 40,000 clones, with just under 80% as singletons. This clonotype originated in a human donor with classical Hodgkin lymphoma. The sequencing here drew on peripheral blood mononuclear cells (PBMCs), taken before the fourth cycle of nivolumab. The genes are TRBV10-3 and TRBJ1-2; weak D call: TRBD1 (5 bases). As DNA, the CDR3 is TGTGCCATCAGTGGGGGCACCCCTTGGGGCTACACCTTC. As protein: CAISGGTPWGYTF.